A selection of T cell receptor beta chains follows, all from one sample in a study of Ad26.COV2.S vaccination and SARS-CoV-2 variants. Sequencing was performed with immunoSEQ multiplex PCR; in TCRdb, only in-frame clones are kept and a portion is missing. The data show roughly 320,000 clones, around 87% seen once. The sample here was peripheral blood, taken in a trial of Ad26.COV2.S vaccine versus placebo. Every receptor here comes from a person aged 18-60 years who received the Ad26.COV2.S COVID-19 vaccine or a placebo. Each CDR3 is given with its conserved first and last residue. The D gene is left open where the match is weak. Clone size is shown for a subset of rows, as once, few, many or a class of expanded clone.

abundance: -
v_gene: TRBV28
d_gene: -
j_gene: TRBJ1-2
CDR3aa: CASSSYARGGGYTF
CDR3nt: TGTGCCAGCAGTTCCTATGCTAGGGGCGGTGGCTACACCTTC

abundance: -
v_gene: TRBV12-3/TRBV12-4
d_gene: -
j_gene: TRBJ1-1
CDR3aa: CASSSPVNTEAFF
CDR3nt: TGTGCCAGCAGTTCCCCGGTGAACACTGAAGCTTTCTTT

abundance: -
v_gene: TRBV30
d_gene: -
j_gene: TRBJ1-2
CDR3aa: CAWLENYGYTF
CDR3nt: TGTGCCTGGTTGGAGAACTATGGCTACACCTTC

abundance: -
v_gene: TRBV30
d_gene: -
j_gene: TRBJ1-3
CDR3aa: CAWEPDRIGNTIYF
CDR3nt: TGTGCCTGGGAGCCCGACAGGATTGGAAACACCATATATTTT

abundance: few
v_gene: TRBV6-5
d_gene: -
j_gene: TRBJ2-1
CDR3aa: CASRGLSGTRDEQFF
CDR3nt: TGTGCCAGCAGAGGTCTATCGGGGACGCGAGATGAGCAGTTCTTC

abundance: -
v_gene: TRBV30
d_gene: -
j_gene: TRBJ2-6
CDR3aa: CAWSVQVATLSGANVLTF
CDR3nt: TGTGCCTGGAGTGTACAAGTAGCGACACTCTCTGGGGCCAACGTCCTGACTTTC

abundance: -
v_gene: TRBV7-2
d_gene: -
j_gene: TRBJ2-3
CDR3aa: CASSPRTTDTQYF
CDR3nt: TGTGCCAGCAGCCCCCGGACCACAGATACGCAGTATTTT

abundance: -
v_gene: TRBV21-1
d_gene: -
j_gene: TRBJ2-3
CDR3aa: CASSKDGPGQTTDTQYF
CDR3nt: TGTGCCAGCAGCAAAGATGGACCGGGACAGACCACAGATACGCAGTATTTT

abundance: -
v_gene: TRBV30
d_gene: -
j_gene: TRBJ1-4
CDR3aa: CAWSVGPPNEKLFF
CDR3nt: TGTGCCTGGAGTGTGGGCCCCCCTAATGAAAAACTGTTTTTT

abundance: -
v_gene: TRBV5-5
d_gene: -
j_gene: TRBJ2-3
CDR3aa: CASSLRGHSTDTQYF
CDR3nt: TGTGCCAGCAGCCTCCGGGGACATAGCACAGATACGCAGTATTTT

abundance: few
v_gene: TRBV7-6
d_gene: -
j_gene: TRBJ1-6
CDR3aa: CASSRNRNNSPLHF
CDR3nt: TGTGCCAGCAGCAGAAACCGGAATAATTCACCCCTCCACTTT

abundance: -
v_gene: TRBV7-8
d_gene: TRBD2
j_gene: TRBJ2-3
CDR3aa: CASSLGLAGRKDTQYF
CDR3nt: TGTGCCAGCAGCTTAGGACTAGCGGGGAGGAAAGATACGCAGTATTTT

abundance: -
v_gene: TRBV4-2
d_gene: -
j_gene: TRBJ1-6
CDR3aa: CASSQDPVSSYNSPLHF
CDR3nt: TGTGCCAGCAGCCAAGATCCCGTCAGCTCCTATAATTCACCCCTCCACTTT

abundance: -
v_gene: TRBV6-1
d_gene: TRBD2
j_gene: TRBJ2-2
CDR3aa: CASSDTSGGAGTGELFF
CDR3nt: TGTGCCAGCAGTGACACTAGCGGGGGGGCCGGCACCGGGGAGCTGTTTTTT

abundance: -
v_gene: TRBV3-1/TRBV3-2
d_gene: -
j_gene: TRBJ1-2
CDR3aa: CASSHVRGLGGGYTF
CDR3nt: TGTGCCAGCAGCCACGTTCGGGGGCTCGGGGGTGGCTACACCTTC

abundance: -
v_gene: TRBV27
d_gene: -
j_gene: TRBJ2-5
CDR3aa: CASSRGAPPETQYF
CDR3nt: TGTGCCAGCAGTCGCGGGGCGCCGCCGGAGACCCAGTACTTC

abundance: -
v_gene: TRBV7-9
d_gene: TRBD2
j_gene: TRBJ2-3
CDR3aa: CASSPTSGGADTQYF
CDR3nt: TGTGCCAGCAGCCCGACTAGCGGGGGGGCAGATACGCAGTATTTT

abundance: -
v_gene: TRBV19
d_gene: TRBD1
j_gene: TRBJ2-7
CDR3aa: CASSRTGGREQYF
CDR3nt: TGTGCCAGTAGTAGGACAGGGGGACGTGAGCAGTACTTC

abundance: -
v_gene: TRBV7-2
d_gene: -
j_gene: TRBJ1-3
CDR3aa: CASSSTSGNTIYF
CDR3nt: TGTGCCAGCAGCTCCACCTCTGGAAACACCATATATTTT

abundance: once
v_gene: TRBV19
d_gene: -
j_gene: TRBJ1-5
CDR3aa: CASSIGQTGYQPQHF
CDR3nt: TGTGCCAGTAGTATAGGCCAAACAGGGTATCAGCCCCAGCATTTT

abundance: -
v_gene: TRBV6-5
d_gene: -
j_gene: TRBJ1-1
CDR3aa: CASSYLGHTNTEAFF
CDR3nt: TGTGCCAGCAGTTACTTAGGACATACTAACACTGAAGCTTTCTTT

abundance: -
v_gene: TRBV5-1
d_gene: TRBD1
j_gene: TRBJ1-5
CDR3aa: CASSWTGASDQPQHF
CDR3nt: TGCGCCAGCAGCTGGACAGGGGCCAGCGATCAGCCCCAGCATTTT

abundance: -
v_gene: TRBV10-3
d_gene: TRBD1
j_gene: TRBJ1-5
CDR3aa: CAISERRQGDQPQHF
CDR3nt: TGTGCCATCAGTGAGAGGAGACAGGGGGATCAGCCCCAGCATTTT

abundance: -
v_gene: TRBV5-1
d_gene: -
j_gene: TRBJ2-2
CDR3aa: CATSTSMNTGELFF
CDR3nt: TGCGCCACCTCGACATCTATGAACACCGGGGAGCTGTTTTTT

abundance: -
v_gene: TRBV9
d_gene: TRBD2
j_gene: TRBJ2-7
CDR3aa: CASSPGLAPSYEQYF
CDR3nt: TGTGCCAGCAGCCCCGGACTAGCCCCCTCCTACGAGCAGTACTTC

abundance: -
v_gene: TRBV11-3
d_gene: TRBD1
j_gene: TRBJ2-6
CDR3aa: CASSPGGSGANVLTF
CDR3nt: TGTGCCAGCAGCCCAGGGGGCTCTGGGGCCAACGTCCTGACTTTC

abundance: -
v_gene: TRBV6-5
d_gene: TRBD1
j_gene: TRBJ2-1
CDR3aa: CASSSGRQGVVNEQFF
CDR3nt: TGTGCCAGCAGTTCCGGGCGGCAGGGGGTGGTTAATGAGCAGTTCTTC

abundance: -
v_gene: TRBV30
d_gene: TRBD2
j_gene: TRBJ2-5
CDR3aa: CATQTSGGGETQYF
CDR3nt: TGTGCCACCCAGACTAGCGGGGGGGGCGAGACCCAGTACTTC